This TCR beta chain appears in the sequencing data of a study of cytomegalovirus exposure and HLA in healthy donors. General study points: Highly shared sequence variants in one cluster were likely a sequencing artifact. An analysis that came later showed most CMV-associated TCR beta chains appearing HLA-restricted.

Researchers ran the PCR with 60 Vbeta and 13 Jbeta primers. Using immunoSEQ multiplex PCR, the repertoire was profiled, and TCRdb retains in-frame clones only, with some absent. The sample yields under 200,000 clones, approximately 86% seen once. About this clone itself: Its antigen is unknown.

There are 14 residues in the CDR3. V was trimmed by 7 bases and J by 6 bases, leaving 18 bases between them. Per germline, CDR1 SQVTM and CDR2 ANQGSEA. The sample comprised PBMCs. The chain links TRBV29-1 to TRBJ2-2; perhaps TRBD1 as D (5 bases). The sequence was obtained from a woman aged 25 to 39 in good health and CMV-seronegative. The CDR3 nucleotides read TGCAGCGGAGGAAGGGCAGGGTCGCCCGGGGAGCTGTTTTTT. This gives the protein CSGGRAGSPGELFF.